Following are 7 T cell receptor beta chains from one sample sequenced in a study of a mutant IDH1 vaccine in newly diagnosed glioma. No antigen has been assigned to these receptors. Noted time point: week 23, last vaccination. One vaccine dose held 300 ug of mutant IDH1 20-mer peptide and came with topical imiquimod. Assay used: immunoSEQ multiplex PCR; TCRdb lists only in-frame clones, some missing. Found here are 50,000 to 70,000 clones, 80% to 90% of them singletons; the top ten hold about 8.8%. Here the sequenced sample was PBMCs, taken from a glioma patient whose treatment included an IDH1 peptide vaccine. The receptors come from a middle-aged woman with glioma. Some clones in this sample may be carry-over from other donors' samples.

V and J are TRBV30 and TRBJ2-7; possibly TRBD2 for D (6 bases). The CDR3 runs 13 residues. The V gene's germline CDR1 is GTSNPN and CDR2 SVGIG (reference sequence). The V end was cut by 4 bases, the J end by 3 bases, with 13 bases between. CDR3 DNA sequence: TGTGCCTGGACGGTCGGGAGAGGCTACGAGCAGTACTTC. Protein: CAWTVGRGYEQYF.

The J gene is TRBJ2-7, the V gene TRBV7-2, with 8 bases lining up with TRBD1. The CDR3 runs 13 residues. Germline trimming cut 5 bases from V and 3 bases from J; bases unmatched to any gene: 3. Germline V gene sequence: CDR1 SGHTA, CDR2 FQGNSA. This chain's CDR3 is CASSRDRFYEQYF. In DNA, the CDR3 is TGTGCCAGCAGCAGGGACAGGTTCTACGAGCAGTACTTC. Based on the CDR3 plus reference TRBV7-2 and TRBJ2-7, the full variable domain is GAGVSQSPSNKVTEKGKDVELRCDPISGHTALYWYRQSLGQGLEFLIYFQGNSAPDKSGLPSDRFSAERTGGSVSTLTIQRTQQEDSAVYLCASSRDRFYEQYFGPGTRLTVT.

V and J are TRBV5-1 and TRBJ2-1; no clear D. This CDR3 is built from 13 residues. The V end was cut by 0 bases, the J end by 5 bases, with 6 bases between. The germline V gene encodes CDR1 SGHRS and CDR2 YFSETQ. DNA for the CDR3: TGCGCCAGCAGCTTGGCAATTAACAATGAGCAGTTCTTC. Translation gives CASSLAINNEQFF.

V gene TRBV19 combines with J gene TRBJ1-1; 9 bases are a match to TRBD1. Germline V gene sequence: CDR1 LNHDA, CDR2 SQIVND (reference sequence). The CDR3 is 19 residues long. V lost 6 bases, J lost 5 bases, and 22 bases stayed unmatched. The DNA for the CDR3 is TGTGCCAGTAGCTCGGGTCTCCTACAGGGGGCATTGGTGGGGACTGAAGCTTTCTTT. Encoded protein: CASSSGLLQGALVGTEAFF.

This chain links TRBV18 with TRBJ1-3; 8 bases fit TRBD1. From germline, CDR1 is KGHSH and CDR2 LQKENI. CDR3 length: 17 residues. V lost 3 bases and J lost 4; bases outside the gene matches: 11. The CDR3 is CASSPSTQGARGNTIYF. The CDR3 nucleotides are TGTGCCAGCTCACCGTCGACCCAGGGGGCGCGGGGAAACACCATATATTTT.

The genes are TRBV2 and TRBJ2-5; D gene unclear. The CDR3 covers 13 residues. CDR1 is SNHLY and CDR2 is FYNNEI in the germline V gene. V lost 2 bases, J lost 4 bases, and 8 bases lay in between. The chain's CDR3 is CASSERGRETQYF. Written as DNA, the CDR3 is TGTGCCAGCAGTGAACGAGGAAGAGAGACCCAGTACTTC. The whole variable domain, filled in from reference TRBV2 and TRBJ2-5, reads EPEVTQTPSHQVTQMGQEVILRCVPISNHLYFYWYRQILGQKVEFLVSFYNNEISEKSEIFDDQFSVERPDGSNFTLKIRSTKLEDSAMYFCASSERGRETQYFGPGTRLLVL.

This rearrangement joins TRBV6-5 to TRBJ1-6; D is perhaps TRBD1 (5 bases). CDR3 length: 15 residues. The germline V gene encodes CDR1 MNHEY and CDR2 SVGAGI. Deletions cut 6 bases from V and 5 bases from J, with 14 bases between. The chain's CDR3 is CASSPGGTHNSPLHF. The CDR3 DNA reads as TGTGCCAGCAGCCCGGGGGGGACCCATAATTCACCCCTCCACTTT.